The T cell receptor (beta chain) under discussion was sequenced for a study of T cell responses to AZD1222 COVID-19 vaccine. Overall study results and limits: Targets within unmutated variant regions were reportedly found for nearly half of spike-specific TCRs. A rise in Spike-specific TCR breadth and depth followed two AZD1222 doses.

Sequencing used immunoSEQ multiplex PCR; TCRdb keeps in-frame clones, though not all of them. The repertoire holds 60,000 to 65,000 clones, roughly three quarters seen once, with about an eighth in the top ten. Worth noting for this clone: Its antigen is not identified.

Germline V gene data show CDR1 as MNHNY and CDR2 as SVGAGI (reference sequence). The CDR3 is made up of 15 amino acids. Trimming took 5 bases from V and 0 from J, leaving 14 bases between them. The sequencing here drew on peripheral blood, taken on day 0 of AZD1222 vaccination. The chain recombines TRBV6-6 with TRBJ2-7, with a tentative D call TRBD1 (5 bases). This TCR derives from an adult in good health. The CDR3 here is CASSPPERGSYEQYF. The CDR3 nucleotides are TGTGCCAGCAGTCCCCCGGAAAGGGGCTCCTACGAGCAGTACTTC.